The TCR beta chain under discussion was sequenced for a study of T-cell reconstitution after alpha-beta-depleted transplantation in children. The V gene end was trimmed by 1 base and the J gene end by 7 bases; junction bases not matched to a gene: 11. This CDR3 comprises 16 residues. CDR1 is LGHNA and CDR2 is YNFKEQ in the germline V gene. There are a few counts of this clonotype. Preparation of the TCRbeta library involved a method that used unique molecular identifiers. Using its own MiXCR run on the PCR reads, TCRdb lists one record per CDR3 protein. The table has fewer than 550,000 distinct CDR3 sequences, over 10% seen once; the top ten hold approximately 15%.

The material sequenced was PBMCs, mostly from graft donor cells, taken 180 days after TCRalphabeta/CD19-depleted stem cell transplant. The chain couples TRBV4-2 to TRBJ2-3, with 7 nucleotides matching TRBD2. The origin of this receptor is a female patient between 2 and 10 years old who had a stem cell transplant for aplastic anemia, so the T cells may come from the graft donor. The CDR3 DNA is TGTGCCAGCAGCCAAGTGTGGACGGGAGGAGGTAATACGCAGTATTTT. Protein: CASSQVWTGGGNTQYF.